This T cell receptor (beta chain) comes out of a study of regulatory T cells in long-lasting Graves disease. This clonotype has at least ten counts. Time point specified: persistent/refractory GD, antithyroid drugs over 5 years with positive TRAb. RNA extracted from PBMCs served as the sequencing template. Arm-PCR with iRepertoire HTBI primers amplified the CDR3 regions for these TCR beta libraries. MiXCR, applied by TCRdb to the multiplex PCR reads, yields one record per CDR3 protein. The sample shows 390,000 or so distinct CDR3 sequences, less than 30% of them seen only once. Here the sequenced sample was peripheral blood mononuclear cells (PBMCs), taken when the disease was refractory, from a patient treated with antithyroid drugs. The sequence derives from a woman in her forties with Graves disease.

DNA for the CDR3: TGTGCCAGCAGTTTAGGACTTCTACGGGGGAGCGGGAAGACCCAGTACTTC. Its translation: CASSLGLLRGSGKTQYF. The rearrangement links TRBV28 to TRBJ2-5, with 7 nucleotides matching TRBD2. The CDR3 covers 17 residues. With 2 bases clipped from V and 6 bases from J, the junction kept 15 bases outside the gene matches. Per germline, CDR1 MDHEN and CDR2 SYDVKM. The full variable domain, its missing parts supplied by reference TRBV28 and TRBJ2-5, is DVKVTQSSRYLVKRTGEKVFLECVQDMDHENMFWYRQDPGLGLRLIYFSYDVKMKEKGDIPEGYSVSREKKERFSLILESASTNQTSMYLCASSLGLLRGSGKTQYFGPGTRLLVL.